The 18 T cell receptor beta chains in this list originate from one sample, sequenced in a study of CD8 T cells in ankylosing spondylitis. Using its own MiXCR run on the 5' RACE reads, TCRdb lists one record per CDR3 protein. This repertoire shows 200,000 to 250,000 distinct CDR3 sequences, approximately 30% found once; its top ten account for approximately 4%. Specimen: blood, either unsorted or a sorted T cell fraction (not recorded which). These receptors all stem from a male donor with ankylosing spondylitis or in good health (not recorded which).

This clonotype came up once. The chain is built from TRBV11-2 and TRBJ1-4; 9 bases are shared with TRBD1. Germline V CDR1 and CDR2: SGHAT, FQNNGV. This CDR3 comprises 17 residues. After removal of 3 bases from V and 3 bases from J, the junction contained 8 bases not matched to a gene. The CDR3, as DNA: TGTGCCAGCAGCTTTGATAGACAGGGGGGTCCTAATGAAAAACTGTTTTTT. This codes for CASSFDRQGGPNEKLFF.

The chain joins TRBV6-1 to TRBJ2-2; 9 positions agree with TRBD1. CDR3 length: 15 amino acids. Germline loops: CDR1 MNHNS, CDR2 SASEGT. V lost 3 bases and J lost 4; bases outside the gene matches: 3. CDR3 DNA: TGTGCCAGCAGTGACAGGGACAGGGTCACCGGGGAGCTGTTTTTT. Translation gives CASSDRDRVTGELFF.

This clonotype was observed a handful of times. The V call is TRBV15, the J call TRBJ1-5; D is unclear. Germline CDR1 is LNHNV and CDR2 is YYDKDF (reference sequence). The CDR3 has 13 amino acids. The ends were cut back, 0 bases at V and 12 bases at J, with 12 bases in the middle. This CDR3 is CATSREDPSIQHF. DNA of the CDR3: TGTGCCACCAGCAGAGAGGACCCCTCAATCCAGCATTTT.

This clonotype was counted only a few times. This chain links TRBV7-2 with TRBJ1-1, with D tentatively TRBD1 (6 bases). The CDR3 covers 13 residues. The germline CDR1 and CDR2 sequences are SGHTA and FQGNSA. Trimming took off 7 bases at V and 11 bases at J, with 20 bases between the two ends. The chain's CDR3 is CASKTYRAQRAFF. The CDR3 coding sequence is TGTGCCAGCAAAACCTACAGGGCACAGCGGGCTTTCTTT.

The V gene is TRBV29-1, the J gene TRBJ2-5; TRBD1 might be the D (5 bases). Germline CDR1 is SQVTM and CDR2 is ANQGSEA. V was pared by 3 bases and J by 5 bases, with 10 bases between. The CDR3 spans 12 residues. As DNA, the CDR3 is TGCAGCGTTGAGGGTAACAGGGAGACCCAGTACTTC. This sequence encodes CSVEGNRETQYF.

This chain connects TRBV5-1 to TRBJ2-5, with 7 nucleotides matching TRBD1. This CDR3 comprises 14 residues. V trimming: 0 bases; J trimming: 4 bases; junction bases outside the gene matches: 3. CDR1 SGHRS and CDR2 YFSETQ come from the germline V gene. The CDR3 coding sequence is TGCGCCAGCAGCTTGGAGGGGGCTTTAGAGACCCAGTACTTC. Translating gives CASSLEGALETQYF.

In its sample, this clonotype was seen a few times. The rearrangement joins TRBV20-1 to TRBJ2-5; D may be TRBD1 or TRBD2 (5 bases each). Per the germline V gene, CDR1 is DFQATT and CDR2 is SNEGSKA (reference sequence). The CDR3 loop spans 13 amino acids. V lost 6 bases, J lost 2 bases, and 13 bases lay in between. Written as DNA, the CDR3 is TGCAGTGCCTTCTCGGGACGGCAAGAGACCCAGTACTTC. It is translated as CSAFSGRQETQYF.

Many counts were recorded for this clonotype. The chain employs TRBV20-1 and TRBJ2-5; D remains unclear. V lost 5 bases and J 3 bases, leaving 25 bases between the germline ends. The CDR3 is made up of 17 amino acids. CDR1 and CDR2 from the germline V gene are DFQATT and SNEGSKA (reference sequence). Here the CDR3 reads CSAPPLPGSSHKETQYF. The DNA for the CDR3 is TGCAGTGCTCCACCCTTACCCGGGTCCAGCCATAAAGAGACCCAGTACTTC.

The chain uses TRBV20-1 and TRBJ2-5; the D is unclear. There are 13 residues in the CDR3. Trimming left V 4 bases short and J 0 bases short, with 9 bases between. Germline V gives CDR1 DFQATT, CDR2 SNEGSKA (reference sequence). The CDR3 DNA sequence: TGCAGTGCTAACGACGCGTACCAAGAGACCCAGTACTTC. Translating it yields CSANDAYQETQYF.

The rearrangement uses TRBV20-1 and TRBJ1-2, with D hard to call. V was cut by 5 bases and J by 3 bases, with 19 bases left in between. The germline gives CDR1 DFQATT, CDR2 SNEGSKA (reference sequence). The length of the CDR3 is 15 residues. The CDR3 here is CSAGIGNWGDYGYTF. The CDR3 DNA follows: TGCAGTGCTGGGATAGGGAATTGGGGTGACTATGGCTACACCTTC.

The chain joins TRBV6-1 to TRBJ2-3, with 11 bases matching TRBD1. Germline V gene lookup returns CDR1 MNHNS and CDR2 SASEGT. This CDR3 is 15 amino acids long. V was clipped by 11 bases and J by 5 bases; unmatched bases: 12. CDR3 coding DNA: TGTGCCGTACGGACCCGGGACAGGGGGGGAGATACGCAGTATTTT. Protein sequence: CAVRTRDRGGDTQYF.

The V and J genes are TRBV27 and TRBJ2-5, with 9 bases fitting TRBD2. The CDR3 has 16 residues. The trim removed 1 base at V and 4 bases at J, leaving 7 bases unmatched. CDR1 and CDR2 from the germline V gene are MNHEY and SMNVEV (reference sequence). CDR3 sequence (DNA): TGTGCCAGCAGTTTATTTCGCGGGGGGGCTGTAGAGACCCAGTACTTC. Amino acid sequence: CASSLFRGGAVETQYF.

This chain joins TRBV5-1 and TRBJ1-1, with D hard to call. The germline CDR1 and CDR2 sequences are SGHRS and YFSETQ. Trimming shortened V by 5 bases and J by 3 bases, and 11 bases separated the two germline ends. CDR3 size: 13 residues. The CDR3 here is CASSSQSYTEAFF. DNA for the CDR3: TGCGCCAGCAGTTCGCAGAGTTACACTGAAGCTTTCTTT. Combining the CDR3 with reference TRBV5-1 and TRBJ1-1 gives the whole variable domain KAGVTQTPRYLIKTRGQQVTLSCSPISGHRSVSWYQQTPGQGLQFLFEYFSETQRNKGNFPGRFSGRQFSNSRSEMNVSTLELGDSALYLCASSSQSYTEAFFGQGTRLTVV.

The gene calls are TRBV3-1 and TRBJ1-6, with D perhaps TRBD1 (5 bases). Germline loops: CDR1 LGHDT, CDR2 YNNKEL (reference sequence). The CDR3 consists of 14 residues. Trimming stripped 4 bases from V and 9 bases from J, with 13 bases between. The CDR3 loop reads CASSLGDSLSPLHF. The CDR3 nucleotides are TGTGCCAGCAGCCTCGGTGACAGTCTTTCACCCCTCCACTTT.

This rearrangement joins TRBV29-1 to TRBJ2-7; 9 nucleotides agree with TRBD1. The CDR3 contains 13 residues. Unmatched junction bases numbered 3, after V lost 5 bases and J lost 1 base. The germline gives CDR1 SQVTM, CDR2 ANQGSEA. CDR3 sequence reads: CSVTGGLSYEQYF. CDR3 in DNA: TGCAGCGTTACAGGGGGCTTATCCTACGAGCAGTACTTC.

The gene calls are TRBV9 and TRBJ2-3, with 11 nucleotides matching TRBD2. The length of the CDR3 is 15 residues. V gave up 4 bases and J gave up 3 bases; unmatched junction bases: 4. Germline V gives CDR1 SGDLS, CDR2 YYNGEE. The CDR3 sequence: CASSSSGGQTDTQYF. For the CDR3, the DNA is TGTGCCAGCAGCTCTAGCGGGGGGCAAACAGATACGCAGTATTTT. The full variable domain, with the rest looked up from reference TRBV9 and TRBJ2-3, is DSGVTQTPKHLITATGQRVTLRCSPRSGDLSVYWYQQSLDQGLQFLIQYYNGEERAKGNILERFSAQQFPDLHSELNLSSLELGDSALYFCASSSSGGQTDTQYFGPGTRLTVL.

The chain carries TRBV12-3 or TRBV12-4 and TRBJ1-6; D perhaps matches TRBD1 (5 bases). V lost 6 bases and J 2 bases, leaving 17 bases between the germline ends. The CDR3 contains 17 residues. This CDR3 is CASRAPQDMAYNSPLHF. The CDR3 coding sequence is TGTGCCAGCAGGGCCCCCCAGGACATGGCCTATAATTCACCCCTCCACTTT.

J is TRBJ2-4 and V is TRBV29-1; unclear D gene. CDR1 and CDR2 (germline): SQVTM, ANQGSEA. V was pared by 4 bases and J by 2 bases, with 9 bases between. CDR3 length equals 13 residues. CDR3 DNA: TGCAGCGTTGGGCCCAGGACCAAAAACATTCAGTACTTC. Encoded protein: CSVGPRTKNIQYF.